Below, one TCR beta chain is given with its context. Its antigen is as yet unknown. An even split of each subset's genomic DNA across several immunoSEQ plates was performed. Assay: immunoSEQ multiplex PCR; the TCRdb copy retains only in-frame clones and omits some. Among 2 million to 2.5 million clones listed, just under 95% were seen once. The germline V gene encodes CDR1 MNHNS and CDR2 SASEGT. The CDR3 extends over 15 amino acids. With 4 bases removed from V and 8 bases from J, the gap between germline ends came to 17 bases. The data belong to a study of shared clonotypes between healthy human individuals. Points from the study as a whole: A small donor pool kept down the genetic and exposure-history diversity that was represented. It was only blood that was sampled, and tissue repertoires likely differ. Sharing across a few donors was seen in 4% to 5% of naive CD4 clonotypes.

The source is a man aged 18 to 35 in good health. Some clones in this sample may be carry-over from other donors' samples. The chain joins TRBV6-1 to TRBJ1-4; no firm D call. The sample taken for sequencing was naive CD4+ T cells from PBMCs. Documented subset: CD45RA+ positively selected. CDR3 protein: CASSAQTSLGEKLFF. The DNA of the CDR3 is TGTGCCAGCAGTGCCCAGACCTCTTTAGGGGAAAAACTGTTTTTT.